These T cell receptor beta chains were read from a single sample in a study of CD8+ T cells in alopecia areata. Measured with immunoSEQ multiplex PCR; TCRdb has only the in-frame clones, and not every one. The sample shows about 130,000 clones, around three fifths of them seen only once. The input for sequencing was CD4+ T cells sorted from blood, taken at week 0. These receptor sequences come from a human donor with alopecia areata. The CDR3 runs from the conserved cysteine through the conserved F or W. Fields, in order: V gene, clone size, J gene, D gene, CDR3 length, CDR3 protein, CDR3 DNA. A D gene is named only where the DNA matches it firmly. Where a row states a size, it is once, few, many or the class of an expanded clone; other rows omit it.

v_call: TRBV18; clone_size: .; j_call: TRBJ1-1; d_call: .; cdr3_length: 15; cdr3_aa: CASSPPARPNTEAFF; cdr3_nt: TGTGCCAGCTCACCACCGGCCAGACCGAACACTGAAGCTTTCTTT
v_call: TRBV10-3; clone_size: few; j_call: TRBJ2-1; d_call: .; cdr3_length: 14; cdr3_aa: CAIRISGATGEQFF; cdr3_nt: TGTGCCATCAGGATTTCCGGGGCCACGGGTGAGCAGTTCTTC
v_call: TRBV2; clone_size: few; j_call: TRBJ2-5; d_call: .; cdr3_length: 15; cdr3_aa: CASSEEALAGETQYF; cdr3_nt: TGTGCCAGCAGTGAAGAGGCACTAGCAGGAGAGACCCAGTACTTC
v_call: TRBV5-4; clone_size: .; j_call: TRBJ2-3; d_call: .; cdr3_length: 12; cdr3_aa: CASGQGGGTQYF; cdr3_nt: TGTGCCAGCGGACAGGGCGGGGGTACGCAGTATTTT
v_call: TRBV10-3; clone_size: .; j_call: TRBJ2-3; d_call: .; cdr3_length: 13; cdr3_aa: CAIRNKGADTQYF; cdr3_nt: TGTGCCATCAGGAATAAAGGAGCAGATACGCAGTATTTT
v_call: TRBV7-9; clone_size: once; j_call: TRBJ1-2; d_call: TRBD1; cdr3_length: 14; cdr3_aa: CASSRGQGSDGYTF; cdr3_nt: TGTGCCAGCAGCCGAGGACAGGGAAGCGATGGCTACACCTTC
v_call: TRBV9; clone_size: .; j_call: TRBJ1-1; d_call: .; cdr3_length: 14; cdr3_aa: CASSVVSMNTEAFF; cdr3_nt: TGTGCCAGCAGCGTAGTTTCGATGAACACTGAAGCTTTCTTT
v_call: TRBV30; clone_size: .; j_call: TRBJ1-6; d_call: .; cdr3_length: 12; cdr3_aa: CAWSKNNSPLHF; cdr3_nt: TGTGCCTGGAGTAAGAATAATTCACCCCTCCACTTT
v_call: TRBV5-1; clone_size: few; j_call: TRBJ2-1; d_call: .; cdr3_length: 15; cdr3_aa: CASSPGPSSYNEQFF; cdr3_nt: TGCGCCAGCAGCCCCGGCCCTAGCTCCTACAATGAGCAGTTCTTC
v_call: TRBV25-1; clone_size: .; j_call: TRBJ1-4; d_call: TRBD1; cdr3_length: 14; cdr3_aa: CASSDDRGGEKLFF; cdr3_nt: TGTGCCAGCAGTGACGACAGGGGAGGTGAAAAACTGTTTTTT
v_call: TRBV29-1; clone_size: few; j_call: TRBJ2-3; d_call: .; cdr3_length: 10; cdr3_aa: CSVSEDTQYF; cdr3_nt: TGCAGCGTTTCGGAGGATACGCAGTATTTT
v_call: TRBV19; clone_size: .; j_call: TRBJ2-2; d_call: .; cdr3_length: 14; cdr3_aa: CASRGRGNTGELFF; cdr3_nt: TGTGCCAGTAGAGGACGGGGGAACACCGGGGAGCTGTTTTTT
v_call: TRBV5-5; clone_size: few; j_call: TRBJ1-1; d_call: .; cdr3_length: 14; cdr3_aa: CASSLVARATEAFF; cdr3_nt: TGTGCCAGCAGCTTAGTGGCCCGCGCCACTGAAGCTTTCTTT
v_call: TRBV5-1; clone_size: .; j_call: TRBJ1-2; d_call: .; cdr3_length: 14; cdr3_aa: CASSPMTGEDGYTF; cdr3_nt: TGCGCCAGCAGCCCAATGACGGGGGAAGATGGCTACACCTTC
v_call: TRBV7-9; clone_size: .; j_call: TRBJ1-1; d_call: TRBD1; cdr3_length: 13; cdr3_aa: CASSLEGQGEAFF; cdr3_nt: TGTGCCAGCAGCTTAGAGGGACAGGGGGAAGCTTTCTTT
v_call: TRBV29-1; clone_size: .; j_call: TRBJ2-3; d_call: .; cdr3_length: 14; cdr3_aa: CSVEVLGGTDTQYF; cdr3_nt: TGCAGCGTTGAGGTCTTGGGGGGTACAGATACGCAGTATTTT
v_call: TRBV10-3; clone_size: .; j_call: TRBJ2-2; d_call: .; cdr3_length: 15; cdr3_aa: CAISESTGVAGELFF; cdr3_nt: TGTGCCATCAGTGAGTCCACCGGGGTGGCCGGGGAGCTGTTTTTT
v_call: TRBV23-1; clone_size: few; j_call: TRBJ2-3; d_call: TRBD1; cdr3_length: 17; cdr3_aa: CASSQWWDRGPGDTQYF; cdr3_nt: TGCGCCAGCAGTCAATGGTGGGACAGGGGGCCGGGAGATACGCAGTATTTT
v_call: TRBV19; clone_size: .; j_call: TRBJ2-7; d_call: .; cdr3_length: 13; cdr3_aa: CASSPRQGGEQYF; cdr3_nt: TGTGCCAGTAGTCCTCGACAGGGAGGCGAGCAGTACTTC
v_call: TRBV4-3; clone_size: .; j_call: TRBJ1-2; d_call: .; cdr3_length: 12; cdr3_aa: CASSQGADGYTF; cdr3_nt: TGCGCCAGCAGCCAGGGCGCCGATGGCTACACCTTC
v_call: TRBV6-6; clone_size: few; j_call: TRBJ2-5; d_call: .; cdr3_length: 15; cdr3_aa: CASSYTQGGGETQYF; cdr3_nt: TGTGCCAGCAGTTACACCCAGGGTGGAGGAGAGACCCAGTACTTC
v_call: TRBV5-1; clone_size: few; j_call: TRBJ2-6; d_call: .; cdr3_length: 19; cdr3_aa: CASTPGGGTITSGANVLTF; cdr3_nt: TGCGCCAGCACCCCCGGAGGGGGAACTATAACCTCTGGGGCCAACGTCCTGACTTTC
v_call: TRBV7-2; clone_size: medium-sized; j_call: TRBJ2-1; d_call: .; cdr3_length: 12; cdr3_aa: CASSFGQNEQFF; cdr3_nt: TGTGCCAGCAGCTTCGGGCAAAATGAGCAGTTCTTC
v_call: TRBV6-6; clone_size: .; j_call: TRBJ2-3; d_call: TRBD1; cdr3_length: 16; cdr3_aa: CASSYSTGVSTDTQYF; cdr3_nt: TGTGCCAGCAGTTACTCCACAGGGGTGTCCACAGATACGCAGTATTTT
v_call: TRBV11-3; clone_size: .; j_call: TRBJ1-2; d_call: .; cdr3_length: 13; cdr3_aa: CASSKDRNYGYTF; cdr3_nt: TGTGCCAGCAGCAAAGACAGGAACTATGGCTACACCTTC
v_call: TRBV14; clone_size: few; j_call: TRBJ2-7; d_call: TRBD1; cdr3_length: 15; cdr3_aa: CASSRDRGPSYEQYF; cdr3_nt: TGTGCCAGCAGCCGAGACAGGGGCCCATCCTACGAGCAGTACTTC
v_call: TRBV5-1; clone_size: .; j_call: TRBJ2-3; d_call: .; cdr3_length: 13; cdr3_aa: CASSFPGDDTQYF; cdr3_nt: TGCGCCAGCAGCTTTCCTGGGGACGATACGCAGTATTTT
v_call: TRBV30; clone_size: .; j_call: TRBJ2-1; d_call: .; cdr3_length: 11; cdr3_aa: CAWRGFGEQFF; cdr3_nt: TGTGCCTGGAGGGGCTTCGGTGAGCAGTTCTTC
v_call: TRBV7-2; clone_size: .; j_call: TRBJ2-7; d_call: .; cdr3_length: 14; cdr3_aa: CASSSNRVSYEQYF; cdr3_nt: TGTGCCAGCAGCTCGAACAGGGTCTCCTACGAGCAGTACTTC
v_call: TRBV15; clone_size: .; j_call: TRBJ2-5; d_call: .; cdr3_length: 14; cdr3_aa: CATSRDQGGETQYF; cdr3_nt: TGTGCCACCAGCAGAGATCAGGGTGGCGAGACCCAGTACTTC
v_call: TRBV4-2; clone_size: .; j_call: TRBJ2-7; d_call: TRBD2; cdr3_length: 15; cdr3_aa: CASSQRLAGLYEQYF; cdr3_nt: TGTGCCAGCAGCCAACGACTAGCGGGACTCTACGAGCAGTACTTC
v_call: TRBV11-3; clone_size: .; j_call: TRBJ2-1; d_call: TRBD2; cdr3_length: 20; cdr3_aa: CASSSWEGLAGGRLSNEQFF; cdr3_nt: TGTGCCAGCAGCTCCTGGGAGGGACTAGCGGGGGGGCGGCTAAGCAATGAGCAGTTCTTC
v_call: TRBV4-1; clone_size: .; j_call: TRBJ1-1; d_call: .; cdr3_length: 15; cdr3_aa: CASSHQGRRTAGAFF; cdr3_nt: TGCGCCAGCAGCCACCAAGGGAGACGGACTGCCGGGGCTTTCTTT
v_call: TRBV4-3; clone_size: once; j_call: TRBJ1-6; d_call: TRBD1; cdr3_length: 16; cdr3_aa: CASSQDQEGAWSPLHF; cdr3_nt: TGCGCCAGCAGCCAAGATCAGGAGGGGGCATGGTCACCCCTCCACTTT
v_call: TRBV7-9; clone_size: .; j_call: TRBJ1-5; d_call: .; cdr3_length: 15; cdr3_aa: CASSLVGALDQPQHF; cdr3_nt: TGTGCCAGCAGCTTAGTGGGGGCCTTGGATCAGCCCCAGCATTTT
v_call: TRBV15; clone_size: once; j_call: TRBJ2-7; d_call: .; cdr3_length: 15; cdr3_aa: CATSRDALADREQYF; cdr3_nt: TGTGCCACCAGCAGAGATGCCCTGGCGGACCGCGAGCAGTACTTC
v_call: TRBV30; clone_size: few; j_call: TRBJ2-2; d_call: .; cdr3_length: 11; cdr3_aa: CAWTATGELFF; cdr3_nt: TGTGCCTGGACGGCTACCGGGGAGCTGTTTTTT
v_call: TRBV10-3; clone_size: .; j_call: TRBJ2-2; d_call: .; cdr3_length: 15; cdr3_aa: CAISDGGRGTGELFF; cdr3_nt: TGTGCCATCAGTGATGGGGGGCGCGGTACCGGGGAGCTGTTTTTT
v_call: TRBV29-1; clone_size: .; j_call: TRBJ1-1; d_call: TRBD1; cdr3_length: 14; cdr3_aa: CSSGQGGMNTEAFF; cdr3_nt: TGCAGTTCGGGACAGGGAGGTATGAACACTGAAGCTTTCTTT
v_call: TRBV2; clone_size: .; j_call: TRBJ2-5; d_call: .; cdr3_length: 14; cdr3_aa: CASSEFQGWETQYF; cdr3_nt: TGTGCCAGCAGTGAGTTCCAAGGATGGGAGACCCAGTACTTC
v_call: TRBV30; clone_size: once; j_call: TRBJ1-1; d_call: .; cdr3_length: 14; cdr3_aa: CAWSPGQLNTEAFF; cdr3_nt: TGTGCCTGGAGTCCGGGGCAATTGAACACTGAAGCTTTCTTT
v_call: TRBV23-1; clone_size: once; j_call: TRBJ1-6; d_call: .; cdr3_length: 15; cdr3_aa: CASSTRDTSNSPLHF; cdr3_nt: TGCGCCAGCAGTACCAGGGACACCTCTAATTCACCCCTCCACTTT
v_call: TRBV5-6; clone_size: .; j_call: TRBJ2-3; d_call: .; cdr3_length: 15; cdr3_aa: CASSLGPTSTDTQYF; cdr3_nt: TGTGCCAGCAGCTTGGGGCCCACTAGCACAGATACGCAGTATTTT
v_call: TRBV9; clone_size: few; j_call: TRBJ2-3; d_call: .; cdr3_length: 12; cdr3_aa: CASSVASDTQYF; cdr3_nt: TGTGCCAGCAGCGTAGCGTCAGATACGCAGTATTTT
v_call: TRBV2; clone_size: many; j_call: TRBJ2-2; d_call: .; cdr3_length: 13; cdr3_aa: CASSRQEFGELFF; cdr3_nt: TGTGCCAGCAGTCGACAGGAGTTCGGGGAGCTGTTTTTT
v_call: TRBV29-1; clone_size: once; j_call: TRBJ1-1; d_call: .; cdr3_length: 14; cdr3_aa: CSVETGGDDTEAFF; cdr3_nt: TGCAGCGTTGAAACCGGGGGAGACGACACTGAAGCTTTCTTT
v_call: TRBV18; clone_size: .; j_call: TRBJ2-2; d_call: .; cdr3_length: 13; cdr3_aa: CASSPQGPGELFF; cdr3_nt: TGTGCCAGCTCACCCCAGGGACCCGGGGAGCTGTTTTTT
v_call: TRBV30; clone_size: .; j_call: TRBJ2-7; d_call: TRBD2; cdr3_length: 15; cdr3_aa: CAWTASGGLSYEQYF; cdr3_nt: TGTGCCTGGACAGCCAGCGGGGGTCTATCCTACGAGCAGTACTTC
v_call: TRBV20-1; clone_size: .; j_call: TRBJ1-2; d_call: .; cdr3_length: 11; cdr3_aa: CSAPHGYGYTF; cdr3_nt: TGCAGTGCTCCACACGGCTATGGCTACACCTTC
v_call: TRBV6-5; clone_size: .; j_call: TRBJ2-5; d_call: .; cdr3_length: 14; cdr3_aa: CASSYRGIQETQYF; cdr3_nt: TGTGCCAGCAGTTACAGGGGGATCCAAGAGACCCAGTACTTC
v_call: TRBV11-3; clone_size: .; j_call: TRBJ2-2; d_call: .; cdr3_length: 16; cdr3_aa: CASSLVGAPNTGELFF; cdr3_nt: TGTGCCAGCAGCTTAGTCGGGGCACCGAACACCGGGGAGCTGTTTTTT
v_call: TRBV4-3; clone_size: .; j_call: TRBJ1-4; d_call: TRBD1; cdr3_length: 16; cdr3_aa: CASSQNRQGPNEKLFF; cdr3_nt: TGCGCCAGCAGCCAAAACCGACAGGGGCCTAATGAAAAACTGTTTTTT
v_call: TRBV2; clone_size: .; j_call: TRBJ1-2; d_call: TRBD1; cdr3_length: 13; cdr3_aa: CASLDRVLGGYTF; cdr3_nt: TGTGCCAGCCTGGACAGGGTCTTGGGTGGCTACACCTTC
v_call: TRBV18; clone_size: .; j_call: TRBJ1-1; d_call: TRBD1; cdr3_length: 16; cdr3_aa: CASSPGLQGTGAEAFF; cdr3_nt: TGTGCCAGCTCACCCGGCTTACAGGGGACAGGGGCTGAAGCTTTCTTT
v_call: TRBV29-1; clone_size: few; j_call: TRBJ2-5; d_call: TRBD2; cdr3_length: 14; cdr3_aa: CSVRGTSGDLAQYF; cdr3_nt: TGCAGCGTCCGCGGGACTAGCGGGGATCTGGCCCAGTACTTC
v_call: TRBV7-9; clone_size: .; j_call: TRBJ2-6; d_call: .; cdr3_length: 15; cdr3_aa: CASSWTAPGANVLTF; cdr3_nt: TGTGCCAGCAGCTGGACAGCTCCTGGGGCCAACGTCCTGACTTTC